This T cell receptor beta chain comes out of a study of neurological immune-mediated disorders. This clonotype was seen repeatedly, ten times or more. Its cognate antigen is unknown. Germline V gene lookup returns CDR1 DFQATT and CDR2 SNEGSKA (reference sequence). Trimming left V 0 bases short and J 1 base short, with 10 bases between. CDR3 length: 16 amino acids. The cDNA was generated through 5'RACE incorporating 10-nucleotide random UMIs. One entry per CDR3 protein results from TCRdb running MiXCR on the 5' RACE reads. This table holds about 65,000 distinct CDR3 sequences, 3.5% to 4.5% found once. Broader study findings: One related-CDR3 cluster, which may be a signature, held the repertoires of 18 of 34 multiple sclerosis patients after phylogenetic grouping.

The sequenced sample consisted of PBMCs. This sequence originates from a man aged 45-60 years with multiple sclerosis. The V gene is TRBV20-1, the J gene TRBJ1-6; D not resolved. For the CDR3, the DNA is TGCAGTGCTAGAGATTCCGTAGGGTCCTATAATTCACCCCTCCACTTT. Its protein product is CSARDSVGSYNSPLHF.